The clone carrying this TCR beta chain came up a few times. The data were taken from a study of OX40 agonist ivuxolimab in advanced cancers. The repertoire was sequenced with immunoSEQ multiplex PCR; TCRdb's copy has only in-frame clones and lacks some. Of fewer than 95,000 clones listed, about 81% are singletons. Sample: CD4+ or CD8+ T cells sorted from blood, taken in a trial of the OX40 agonist ivuxolimab. This TCR was recovered from an adult with an advanced solid tumor such as melanoma, head and neck, liver or kidney cancer.

The CDR3 here is CASGYRSSYEQYF. The CDR3 DNA reads TGTGCCAGCGGATACAGGAGCTCCTACGAGCAGTACTTC. This sequence joins TRBV27 and TRBJ2-7; possible D gene TRBD1, 5 bases. The CDR3 runs to 13 residues. V was shortened by 8 bases and J by 0 bases, with 11 bases between the two germline ends. Germline CDR1 reads MNHEY; CDR2 reads SMNVEV (reference sequence).